The 12 T cell receptor beta chains below were found in one sample sequenced in a study of CD8+CD57+ T cells in acquired aplastic anemia (dated by TCRdb to 2017 to 2018). Reads for this sample came from an Illumina HiSeq 2000. Genomic DNA was used as template for profiling of TCR beta VDJ combinations and CDR3 sequences. The raw public reads went through TCRdb reprocessing: fastp at Q25, MiXCR clone calling, in-frame beta chains kept. Records with the same CDR3 protein are collapsed into one entry carrying the most frequent genes and DNA. The sample table lists around 140,000 distinct CDR3 sequences, roughly two fifths of them with a count of one. The top ten clones comprise 8% to 9% of the sample. Material: sorted CD4+, CD8+, or CD8+CD57+ T cells (not recorded which) from PBMCs. The receptors derive from a human donor in good health, serving as a control.

For this clonotype: An end of the junction does not agree with germline; a read error may underlie this. This chain uses TRBV6-1 with TRBJ2-1; D possibly matches TRBD1 or TRBD2 (5 bases each). CDR1 and CDR2 from the germline V gene are MNHNS and SASEGT. The CDR3 length is 13 residues. The CDR3 protein is CASSRDGSYEQFF. CDR3 nucleotides: TGCGCCAGCAGCCGGGACGGTTCCTACGAGCAGTTCTTC.

In this sample, this clonotype turned up once. V and J are TRBV7-9 and TRBJ1-4, with D unclear. V was trimmed by 4 bases and J by 13 bases, leaving 13 bases between them. Germline V lookup: CDR1 SEHNR, CDR2 FQNEAQ (reference sequence). The CDR3 runs to 12 residues. CDR3 sequence (DNA): TGTGCCAGCAGCTGGATCGAGGGAGGACTGTTTTTT. The encoded protein is CASSWIEGGLFF.

This clonotype turned up a few times. CDR3 sequence: CASSVASVGVDTQYF. CDR3 DNA: TGTGCCAGCAGTGTTGCTAGCGTGGGCGTCGATACGCAGTATTTT. This chain links TRBV25-1 with TRBJ2-3, with D possibly matching TRBD2 (6 bases). The CDR3 has 15 residues. The ends were cut back, 4 bases at V and 6 bases at J, with 17 bases in the middle. Per the germline V gene, CDR1 is MGHDK and CDR2 is SYGVNS.

This clonotype was picked up many times. The chain links TRBV4-2 to TRBJ1-1; 7 positions match TRBD1. The CDR3 is made up of 16 amino acids. Germline CDR1 reads LGHNA; CDR2 reads YNFKEQ. Losses at the gene ends were 1 base for V and 6 bases for J; bases not matched to a gene: 11. The CDR3 sequence: CASSQATGEAEAEAFF. In DNA form, the CDR3 reads TGTGCCAGCAGCCAAGCTACAGGGGAAGCTGAGGCTGAAGCTTTCTTT.

This clonotype has just one count. The chain employs TRBV10-3 and TRBJ1-4; 7 bases are a match to TRBD1. J was trimmed by 14 bases and V by 3 bases; bases with no gene match: 12. The CDR3 covers 14 residues. CDR1 is ENHRY, CDR2 SYGVKD, per germline. CDR3 bases: TGTGCCATCAGTGACTCCGACAGGTCGACAGGGCTGTTTTTT. As protein: CAISDSDRSTGLFF.

The chain employs TRBV19 and TRBJ1-6; tentatively, D is TRBD1 (6 bases). The germline V gene encodes CDR1 LNHDA and CDR2 SQIVND (reference sequence). Trimming shortened V by 5 bases and J by 4 bases, and 12 bases separated the two germline ends. The CDR3 length is 15 residues. CDR3 sequence reads: CASSSETGYNSPLHF. The CDR3 nucleotides are TGTGCCAGTAGTTCCGAGACAGGATATAATTCACCCCTCCACTTT.

The gene calls are TRBV15 and TRBJ2-7; D unresolved. The CDR3 totals 13 residues. The germline V gene encodes CDR1 LNHNV and CDR2 YYDKDF (reference sequence). V lost 0 bases to trimming and J lost 4 bases, with 7 bases between them. CDR3 nucleotide sequence: TGTGCCACCAGCAGAGACAGTCCATACGAGCAGTACTTC. Protein: CATSRDSPYEQYF.

This chain connects TRBV28 to TRBJ1-2, with a possible D match to TRBD1 (6 bases). The V gene lost 7 bases and the J gene lost 7 bases, with 16 bases spanning the gap. CDR1 is MDHEN and CDR2 is SYDVKM in the germline V gene. CDR3 length: 13 amino acids. CDR3 DNA sequence: TGTGCCAGCATACTACAGGGTGACCGTGGCTACACCTTC. It is translated as CASILQGDRGYTF.

This clonotype was seen once. The junction does not match germline at one end; this may be a read error. The chain joins TRBV7-9 to TRBJ1-5; D gene unclear. In germline, CDR1 is SEHNR, CDR2 FQNEAQ (reference sequence). The CDR3 contains 12 residues. Here the CDR3 DNA reads TGTGCCGGCAGCTTAGCACAACAGCCCCAGCATTTT. Its protein product is CAGSLAQQPQHF.

This clonotype came up a few times. The chain has TRBV5-8 and TRBJ1-4, with 12 bases aligning to TRBD1. The germline V gene has CDR1 SGHTS and CDR2 YDEGEE. The CDR3 has 15 amino acids. The trim removed 6 bases at V and 7 bases at J, leaving 7 bases unmatched. CDR3 coding DNA: TGTGCCAGCACCGACGTGGGACAGGGGGCTGAAAAACTGTTTTTT. Translating it yields CASTDVGQGAEKLFF.

At least ten counts were recorded for this clonotype. The chain recombines TRBV14 with TRBJ2-7; 12 bases align to TRBD2. Trimming at V came to 1 base and at J to 5 bases, leaving 6 bases not matched to a gene. Germline loops: CDR1 SGHDN, CDR2 FVKESK. This CDR3 has 16 residues. The CDR3: CASSQGRWTSGDEQYF. CDR3 DNA: TGTGCCAGCAGCCAAGGTAGATGGACTAGCGGGGACGAGCAGTACTTC.

This clonotype was found many times. This chain uses TRBV4-1 with TRBJ1-2; D gene ambiguous. V lost 2 bases, J lost 0 bases, and 7 bases lay in between. The CDR3 totals 14 residues. Germline loops: CDR1 MGHRA, CDR2 YSYEKL. The CDR3 nucleotides read TGCGCCAGCAGCCAACCGAACTCTAACTATGGCTACACCTTC. As protein: CASSQPNSNYGYTF.